These T cell receptor beta chains were read from a single sample in a study of blood T cell repertoires in COVID-19. Method: immunoSEQ multiplex PCR; TCRdb's copy keeps in-frame clones and lacks some. The repertoire holds about 170,000 clones, with 84% as singletons. Input material: peripheral blood. The receptor source for this set is a woman older than 75 with COVID-19, enrolled during active disease. CDR3s include the opening cysteine and the closing phenylalanine or tryptophan. A D gene is named only where the DNA matches it firmly. Clone size is given for some rows only: seen once, a few or many times, or a class if the clone is expanded.

size	V	J	D	CDR3	DNA
few	TRBV10-3	TRBJ2-7	-	CAIRGGGSDLSYEQYF	TGTGCCATCAGGGGAGGAGGGAGCGATCTCTCCTACGAGCAGTACTTC
once	TRBV28	TRBJ1-1	-	CASRVRITSEAFF	TGTGCCAGCAGGGTGAGGATTACGTCAGAAGCTTTCTTT
once	TRBV6-1	TRBJ2-3	-	CASSEDSQGTDTQYF	TGTGCCAGCAGTGAAGACTCCCAGGGAACAGATACGCAGTATTTT
-	TRBV5-4	TRBJ2-1	-	CASSLEGDSYNEQFF	TGTGCCAGCAGCTTGGAGGGAGACTCCTACAATGAGCAGTTCTTC
-	TRBV3-1/TRBV3-2	TRBJ2-2	TRBD2	CASSPGLQRGGLFF	TGTGCCAGCAGCCCGGGACTCCAGCGGGGTGGGCTGTTTTTT
-	TRBV7-2	TRBJ2-7	-	CASSFDRLAYEQYF	TGTGCCAGCAGCTTCGACAGGTTAGCCTACGAGCAGTACTTC
-	TRBV27	TRBJ1-4	-	CASSFAGEGEKLFF	TGTGCCAGCAGTTTTGCGGGGGAGGGTGAAAAACTGTTTTTT
-	TRBV19	TRBJ1-5	-	CVSSIRQFSNQPQHF	TGTGTCAGTAGTATTCGACAGTTTTCCAATCAGCCCCAGCATTTT
-	TRBV4-1	TRBJ1-2	-	CASSQSNPPGRAMDTF	TGCGCCAGCAGCCAATCCAATCCCCCAGGCCGAGCCATGGACACCTTC
-	TRBV7-2	TRBJ2-3	-	CASSLKQGTDTQYF	TGTGCCAGCAGCTTGAAGCAGGGGACAGATACGCAGTATTTT
-	TRBV5-4	TRBJ1-3	-	CASSRDTSSGNTIYF	TGTGCCAGCAGTCGGGACACCAGCTCTGGAAACACCATATATTTT
-	TRBV7-8	TRBJ2-3	-	CASSLTERRRTDTQYF	TGTGCCAGCAGCTTAACGGAGAGAAGACGCACAGATACGCAGTATTTT
-	TRBV30	TRBJ2-1	-	CSGRGRGYNEQFF	TGCTCCGGACGGGGTCGCGGCTACAATGAGCAGTTCTTC
-	TRBV3-1/TRBV3-2	TRBJ2-3	TRBD2	CASSPFRKRGSTSTDTQYF	TGTGCCAGCAGCCCCTTTCGGAAGCGGGGGAGTACTAGCACAGATACGCAGTATTTT
-	TRBV27	TRBJ2-7	TRBD2	CASSLSSGRVYEQYF	TGTGCCAGCAGTTTATCTAGCGGGAGGGTCTACGAGCAGTACTTC
-	TRBV7-6	TRBJ1-2	TRBD1	CASSSRGQESNYGYTF	TGTGCCAGCAGCTCCCGCGGACAGGAATCTAACTATGGCTACACCTTC
-	TRBV19	TRBJ2-7	TRBD1	CASRWGQGSYEQYF	TGTGCCAGTAGATGGGGACAGGGGTCCTACGAGCAGTACTTC
-	TRBV7-9	TRBJ2-5	TRBD1	CASSLIRVRTGDETQYF	TGTGCCAGCAGCTTAATAAGGGTCAGGACAGGGGATGAGACCCAGTACTTC
-	TRBV5-1	TRBJ2-5	TRBD2	CASSLGGTSIRVEETQYF	TGCGCCAGCAGCTTAGGGGGGACTAGCATTCGGGTGGAAGAGACCCAGTACTTC
-	TRBV3-1/TRBV3-2	TRBJ2-5	TRBD1	CASRPTGGAQETQYF	TGTGCCAGCAGACCGACAGGGGGAGCACAAGAGACCCAGTACTTC
-	TRBV24-1	TRBJ1-5	-	CATGVNNQPQHF	TGTGCCACGGGAGTAAACAATCAGCCCCAGCATTTT
-	TRBV24-1	TRBJ1-6	TRBD1	CATSDRTGSPLHF	TGTGCCACCAGTGACCGGACAGGGTCCCCCCTCCACTTT
-	TRBV18	TRBJ2-2	-	CASSPSVGELFF	TGTGCCAGCTCCCCAAGCGTGGGGGAGCTGTTTTTT
-	TRBV7-7	TRBJ2-2	-	CASSFRDSFMPGELFF	TGTGCCAGCAGCTTCCGCGATAGTTTCATGCCCGGGGAGCTGTTTTTT
-	TRBV28	TRBJ2-2	-	CAVWARELTGELFF	TGTGCCGTCTGGGCTCGGGAGTTAACCGGGGAGCTGTTTTTT
-	TRBV6-6	TRBJ2-7	-	CASSPPEAQQYF	TGTGCCAGCAGTCCACCAGAGGCCCAGCAGTACTTC
-	TRBV28	TRBJ1-2	-	CASSLKRGYTF	TGTGCCAGCAGTTTAAAGAGGGGCTACACCTTC
once	TRBV10-3	TRBJ1-4	-	CAISNQGMDEKLFF	TGTGCCATCAGTAATCAGGGGATGGATGAAAAACTGTTTTTT
-	TRBV9	TRBJ2-5	-	CASSVEGRGTVETQYF	TGTGCCAGCAGCGTAGAAGGGCGGGGAACGGTCGAGACCCAGTACTTC
few	TRBV7-9	TRBJ2-7	-	CASSSGIYEQYF	TGTGCCAGCAGCTCAGGGATCTACGAGCAGTACTTC
-	TRBV9	TRBJ2-7	TRBD2	CASSGKNGWRGTSGFSYEQYF	TGTGCCAGCAGCGGAAAAAATGGGTGGAGAGGGACTAGCGGTTTCTCCTACGAGCAGTACTTC
-	TRBV7-8	TRBJ2-1	TRBD2	CASSLVASGPHNEQFF	TGTGCCAGCAGCTTAGTAGCTAGCGGGCCCCACAATGAGCAGTTCTTC
-	TRBV27	TRBJ2-1	-	CASSLEHDNEQFF	TGTGCCAGCAGTTTAGAGCACGACAATGAGCAGTTCTTC
few	TRBV7-6	TRBJ2-1	-	CASSLLASSSYNEQFF	TGTGCCAGCAGCTTATTAGCGTCTAGCTCCTACAATGAGCAGTTCTTC
-	TRBV11-3	TRBJ2-2	-	CASSLYRAGELFF	TGTGCCAGCAGCTTATACCGCGCTGGGGAGCTGTTTTTT
-	TRBV5-1	TRBJ1-5	-	CASSRCPGGFDQPQHF	TGCGCCAGCAGTCGATGCCCCGGGGGGTTCGATCAGCCCCAGCATTTT
-	TRBV4-3	TRBJ2-2	-	CASSQGGSLGTGELFF	TGCGCCAGCAGCCAAGGAGGGTCGTTGGGTACCGGGGAGCTGTTTTTT
-	TRBV5-4	TRBJ2-7	TRBD2	CASSFSGGYEQYF	TGTGCCAGCAGCTTTTCGGGGGGGTACGAGCAGTACTTC
few	TRBV5-1	TRBJ2-3	-	CASSLADTQYF	TGCGCCAGCAGCTTGGCTGATACGCAGTATTTT
-	TRBV29-1	TRBJ1-1	TRBD1	CSAEGQLNTEAFF	TGCAGCGCCGAGGGACAGTTGAACACTGAAGCTTTCTTT
few	TRBV9	TRBJ1-1	-	CASSVAPHEDTEAFF	TGTGCCAGCAGCGTAGCGCCGCACGAGGACACTGAAGCTTTCTTT
-	TRBV20-1	TRBJ2-1	-	CSASRDYNEQFF	TGCAGTGCAAGTCGGGATTACAATGAGCAGTTCTTC
-	TRBV6-5	TRBJ1-4	-	CASREGLSRGKLFF	TGTGCCAGCAGAGAGGGCCTTTCGCGAGGAAAACTGTTTTTT
-	TRBV5-1	TRBJ1-1	TRBD1	CASSRDSMNTEAFF	TGCGCCAGCAGCCGGGACAGCATGAACACTGAAGCTTTCTTT
-	TRBV6-2/TRBV6-3	TRBJ1-1	-	CASSYSSGVWDTEAFF	TGTGCCAGCAGTTACTCGTCGGGGGTTTGGGACACTGAAGCTTTCTTT
-	TRBV18	TRBJ2-7	-	CASSLRGHSYEQYF	TGTGCCAGCTCACTTCGAGGACACTCCTACGAGCAGTACTTC
-	TRBV15	TRBJ1-2	-	CATSRDFKQGKTYGYTF	TGTGCCACCAGCAGAGATTTTAAGCAGGGCAAGACTTATGGCTACACCTTC
-	TRBV5-4	TRBJ1-2	TRBD1	CASSSGDSYYGYTF	TGTGCCAGCAGCTCGGGGGACAGCTACTATGGCTACACCTTC